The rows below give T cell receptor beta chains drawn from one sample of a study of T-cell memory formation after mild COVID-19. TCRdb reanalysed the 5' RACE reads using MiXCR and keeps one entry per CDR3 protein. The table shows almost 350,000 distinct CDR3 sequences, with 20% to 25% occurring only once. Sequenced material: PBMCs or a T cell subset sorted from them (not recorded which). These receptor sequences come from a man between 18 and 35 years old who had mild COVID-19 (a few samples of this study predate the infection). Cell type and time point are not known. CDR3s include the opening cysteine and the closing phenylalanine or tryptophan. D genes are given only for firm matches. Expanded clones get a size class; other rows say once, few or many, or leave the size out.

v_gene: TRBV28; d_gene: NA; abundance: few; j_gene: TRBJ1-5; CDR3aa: CASSYGLAQPQHF; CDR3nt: TGTGCCAGCAGTTACGGACTCGCTCAGCCCCAGCATTTT
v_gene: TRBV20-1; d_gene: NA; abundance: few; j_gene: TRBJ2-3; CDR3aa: CSAFTSGPSLTQYF; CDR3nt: TGCAGTGCCTTCACAAGCGGTCCCTCCCTCACGCAGTATTTT
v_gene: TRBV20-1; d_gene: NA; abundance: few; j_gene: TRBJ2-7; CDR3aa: CSADSDLGPYEQYF; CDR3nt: TGCAGTGCGGACAGCGATCTGGGGCCCTACGAGCAGTACTTC
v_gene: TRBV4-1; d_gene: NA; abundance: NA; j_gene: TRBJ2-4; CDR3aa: CASSQGGGRLAKNIQYF; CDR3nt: TGCGCCAGCAGCCAAGGGGGAGGTCGCCTAGCCAAAAACATTCAGTACTTC
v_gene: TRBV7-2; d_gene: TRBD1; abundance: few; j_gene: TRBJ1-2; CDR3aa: CASSSGTAYGYTF; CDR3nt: TGTGCCAGCAGCTCTGGGACAGCCTATGGCTACACCTTC
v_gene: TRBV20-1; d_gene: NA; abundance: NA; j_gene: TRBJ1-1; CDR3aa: CSAREGGTNTEAFF; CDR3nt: TGCAGTGCTAGAGAAGGAGGAACGAACACTGAAGCTTTCTTT
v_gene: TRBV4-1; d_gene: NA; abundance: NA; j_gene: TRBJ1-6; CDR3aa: CASSQRGSPLHF; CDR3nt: TGCGCCAGCAGCCAGAGGGGATCACCCCTCCACTTT
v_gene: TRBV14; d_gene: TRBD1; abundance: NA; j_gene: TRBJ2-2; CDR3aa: CASSGQAGWTGELFF; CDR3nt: TGTGCCAGCAGCGGACAGGCGGGTTGGACCGGGGAGCTGTTTTTT
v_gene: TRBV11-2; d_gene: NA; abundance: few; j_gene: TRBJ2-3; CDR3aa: CASSLGRPTDTQYF; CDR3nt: TGTGCCAGCAGCTTAGGTCGCCCTACAGATACGCAGTATTTT
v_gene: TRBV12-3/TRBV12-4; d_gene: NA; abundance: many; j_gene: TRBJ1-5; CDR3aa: CASSLRGSNQPQHF; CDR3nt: TGTGCCAGCAGTTTGAGGGGTAGCAATCAGCCCCAGCATTTT
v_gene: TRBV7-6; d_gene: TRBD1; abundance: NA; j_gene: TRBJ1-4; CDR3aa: CASSSHPKRQGKNEKLFF; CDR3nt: TGTGCCAGCAGCTCCCACCCCAAGAGACAGGGGAAAAATGAAAAACTGTTTTTT
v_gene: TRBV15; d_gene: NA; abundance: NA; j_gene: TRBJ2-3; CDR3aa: CATSRGSGRGGIDTQYF; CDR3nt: TGTGCCACCAGCAGAGGATCGGGCAGGGGCGGGATAGATACGCAGTATTTT
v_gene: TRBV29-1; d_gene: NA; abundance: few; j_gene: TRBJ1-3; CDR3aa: CSVERVRNTIYF; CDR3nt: TGCAGCGTTGAGAGGGTACGGAACACCATATATTTT
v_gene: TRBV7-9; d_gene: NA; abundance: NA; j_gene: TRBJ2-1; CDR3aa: CASSFVPLDEQFF; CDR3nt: TGTGCCAGCAGCTTCGTCCCCCTAGATGAGCAGTTCTTC
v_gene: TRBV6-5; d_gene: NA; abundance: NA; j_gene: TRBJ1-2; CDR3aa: CASSPGGVYTF; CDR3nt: TGTGCCAGCAGTCCCGGCGGAGTCTACACCTTC
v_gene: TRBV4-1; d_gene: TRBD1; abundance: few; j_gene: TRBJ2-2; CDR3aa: CASSQAIGRGLIGELFF; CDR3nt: TGCGCCAGCAGCCAAGCAATCGGCAGGGGGCTTATCGGGGAGCTGTTTTTT
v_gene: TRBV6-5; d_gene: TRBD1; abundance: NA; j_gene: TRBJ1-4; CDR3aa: CASSYEGTGYEKLFF; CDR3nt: TGTGCCAGCAGCTACGAGGGGACAGGGTACGAAAAACTGTTTTTT
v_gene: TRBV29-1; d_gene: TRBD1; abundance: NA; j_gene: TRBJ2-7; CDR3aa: CSVRDRVAEQYF; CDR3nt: TGCAGCGTTCGAGACAGGGTAGCCGAGCAGTACTTC
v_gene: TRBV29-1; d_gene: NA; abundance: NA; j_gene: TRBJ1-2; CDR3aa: CSVSFKGISSGYTF; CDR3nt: TGCAGCGTTTCATTCAAAGGGATCTCTTCTGGCTACACCTTC
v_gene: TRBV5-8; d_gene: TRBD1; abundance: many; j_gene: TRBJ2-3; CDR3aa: CASSHGQGGTDTQYF; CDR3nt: TGTGCCAGCAGCCACGGACAGGGAGGAACAGATACGCAGTATTTT
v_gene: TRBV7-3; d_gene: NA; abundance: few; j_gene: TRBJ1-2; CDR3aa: CASSFFQGDVNGYTF; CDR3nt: TGTGCCAGCAGCTTCTTTCAGGGAGACGTCAATGGCTACACCTTC
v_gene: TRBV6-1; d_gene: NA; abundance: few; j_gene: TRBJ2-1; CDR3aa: CASSETGTDSYNEQFF; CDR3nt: TGTGCCAGCAGTGAGACCGGGACGGACTCCTACAATGAGCAGTTCTTC
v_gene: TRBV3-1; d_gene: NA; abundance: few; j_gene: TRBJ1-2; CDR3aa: CASSQLGVDYGYTF; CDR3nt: TGTGCCAGCAGCCAATTAGGTGTTGACTATGGCTACACCTTC